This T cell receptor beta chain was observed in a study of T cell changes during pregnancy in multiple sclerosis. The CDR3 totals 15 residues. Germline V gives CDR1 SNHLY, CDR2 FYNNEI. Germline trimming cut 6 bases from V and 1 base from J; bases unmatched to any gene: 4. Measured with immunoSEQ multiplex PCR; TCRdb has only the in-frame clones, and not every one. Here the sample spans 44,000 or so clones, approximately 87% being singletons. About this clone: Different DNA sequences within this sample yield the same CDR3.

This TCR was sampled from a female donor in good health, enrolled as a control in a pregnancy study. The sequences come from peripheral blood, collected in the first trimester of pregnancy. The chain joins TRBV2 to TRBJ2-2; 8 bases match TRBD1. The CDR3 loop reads CASSGRGRNTGELFF. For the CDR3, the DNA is TGTGCCAGCAGCGGCAGGGGGCGGAACACCGGGGAGCTGTTTTTT.